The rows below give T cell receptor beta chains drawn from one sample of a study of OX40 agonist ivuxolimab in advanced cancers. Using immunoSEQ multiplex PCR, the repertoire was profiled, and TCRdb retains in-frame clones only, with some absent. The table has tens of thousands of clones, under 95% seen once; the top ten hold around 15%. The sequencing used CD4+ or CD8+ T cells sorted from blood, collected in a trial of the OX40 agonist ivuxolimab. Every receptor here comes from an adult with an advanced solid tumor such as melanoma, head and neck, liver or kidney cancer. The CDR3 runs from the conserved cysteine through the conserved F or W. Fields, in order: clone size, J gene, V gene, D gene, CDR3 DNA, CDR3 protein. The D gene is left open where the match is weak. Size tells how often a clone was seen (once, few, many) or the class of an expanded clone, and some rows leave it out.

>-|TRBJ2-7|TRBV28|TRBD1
TGTGCCAGCAGAGAGAGGACAGGCCCCTACGAGCAGTACTTC
CASRERTGPYEQYF
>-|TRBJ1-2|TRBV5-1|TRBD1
TGCGCCAGCAGCTTGGCCGGGACAGGCTATGGCTACACCTTC
CASSLAGTGYGYTF
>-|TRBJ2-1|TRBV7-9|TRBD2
TGTGCCAGCAGCTTCCCAGACACGCGGGAGACCGTTGAGCAGTTCTTC
CASSFPDTRETVEQFF
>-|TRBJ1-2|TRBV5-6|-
TGTGCCAGCAGCGTCCGGGCCAGCAACTATGGCTACACCTTC
CASSVRASNYGYTF
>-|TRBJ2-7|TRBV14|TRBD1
TGTGCCAGCAGCCAAAGGGGGCTGATTTACGAGCAGTACTTC
CASSQRGLIYEQYF
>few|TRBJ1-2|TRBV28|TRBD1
TGTGCCAGCAGTTCCACAGGGGGCATCCCTAACTATGGCTACACCTTC
CASSSTGGIPNYGYTF
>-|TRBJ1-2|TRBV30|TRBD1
TGCGCCACAGGGGAATATGGCTACACCTTC
CATGEYGYTF
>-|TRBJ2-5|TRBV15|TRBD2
TGTGCCACCAGCGGAGCGGGAGGAGAGACCCAGTACTTC
CATSGAGGETQYF
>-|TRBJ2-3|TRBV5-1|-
TGCGCCAGCAGCTCAGGACAGAACCTCTTCACAGATACGCAGTATTTT
CASSSGQNLFTDTQYF
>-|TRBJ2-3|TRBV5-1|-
TGCGCCAGCAGCTTGGAGATGATTTCAATCACAGATACGCAGTATTTT
CASSLEMISITDTQYF
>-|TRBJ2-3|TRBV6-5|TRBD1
TGTGCCAGCAGCCGGACAGGCAACCCAGATACGCAGTATTTT
CASSRTGNPDTQYF
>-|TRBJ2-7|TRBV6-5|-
TGTGCCAGCAGTTCCCAGAAGCACTACAGCTCCTACGAGCAGTACTTC
CASSSQKHYSSYEQYF
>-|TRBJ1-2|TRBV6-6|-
TGTGCCAGCAGTCTGGGGGGGCAGGATGGCTACACCTTC
CASSLGGQDGYTF
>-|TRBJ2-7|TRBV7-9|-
TGTGCCAGCAGCTTTCGGGATTCCTACGAGCAGTACTTC
CASSFRDSYEQYF
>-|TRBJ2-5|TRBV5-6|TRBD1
TGTGCCAGCAGCTTTGGACAGGCGACACAAGAGACCCAGTACTTC
CASSFGQATQETQYF
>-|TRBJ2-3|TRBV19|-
TGTGCCAGTAGTCCCTTGGCGGGTAGCACAGATACGCAGTATTTT
CASSPLAGSTDTQYF
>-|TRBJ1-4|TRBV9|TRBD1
TGTGCCAGCAGCGACGGACAGGGCAATGAAAAACTGTTTTTT
CASSDGQGNEKLFF
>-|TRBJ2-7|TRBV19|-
TGTGCCAGTAGGGCAGGGTCCGGGACCTACGAGCAGTACTTC
CASRAGSGTYEQYF
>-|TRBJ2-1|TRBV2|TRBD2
TGTGCCAGCAGTGTTGGGGCTAGCGGGAACAATGAGCAGTTCTTC
CASSVGASGNNEQFF
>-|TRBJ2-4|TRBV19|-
TGTGCCAGTAGTATGGACTCTTACATAGCCAAAAACATTCAGTACTTC
CASSMDSYIAKNIQYF
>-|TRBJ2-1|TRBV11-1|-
TGTGCCAGCAGCTTATTGCCCCTTGGCAATGAGCAGTTCTTC
CASSLLPLGNEQFF